A selection of T cell receptor beta chains follows, all from one sample in a study of beta chain features in type 1 diabetes. Generated by immunoSEQ multiplex PCR, the TCRdb table keeps only in-frame clones and is missing some. The data hold hundreds of thousands of clones, with roughly 13% observed a single time. The sequenced sample consisted of naive CD4+ T cells from blood. The receptor source for this set is a man aged 18 to 30 with type 1 diabetes. Each CDR3 is given with its conserved first and last residue. Each record gives: J gene, clone size, V gene, D gene, CDR3 protein, CDR3 DNA. The D gene is left open where the match is weak. Clone size appears in some rows only: once, few, many, or a class for an expanded clone.

>TRBJ2-1|-|TRBV18|-
CASSPRNRADNEQFF
TGTGCCAGCTCACCCCGGAACCGGGCCGACAATGAGCAGTTCTTC
>TRBJ1-4|-|TRBV25-1|-
CASSYSGYEKLFF
TGTGCCAGCAGTTACTCAGGGTACGAAAAACTGTTTTTT
>TRBJ1-1|few|TRBV14|TRBD1
CASSQEGTGETFF
TGTGCCAGCAGCCAAGAAGGGACAGGGGAAACTTTCTTT
>TRBJ1-1|-|TRBV13|TRBD1
CASSFRGIGPTEAFF
TGTGCCAGCAGCTTCAGGGGGATCGGGCCCACTGAAGCTTTCTTT
>TRBJ1-1|few|TRBV15|-
CATSREQGGAFF
TGTGCCACCAGCAGAGAACAGGGAGGGGCTTTCTTT
>TRBJ2-2|-|TRBV2|-
CASSGSRGANTGELFF
TGTGCCAGCAGTGGGTCGAGGGGAGCGAACACCGGGGAGCTGTTTTTT
>TRBJ1-1|few|TRBV2|TRBD1
CASSEWGQGEGTEAFF
TGTGCCAGCAGTGAATGGGGACAGGGCGAGGGAACTGAAGCTTTCTTT
>TRBJ2-1|few|TRBV2|-
CASTAGIYNEQFF
TGTGCCAGCACCGCGGGGATCTACAATGAGCAGTTCTTC
>TRBJ1-4|few|TRBV2|TRBD1
CASSENRGQPKLFF
TGTGCCAGCAGTGAGAACAGGGGGCAACCAAAACTGTTTTTT
>TRBJ1-1|-|TRBV28|-
CASSPDPLSPEAFF
TGTGCCAGCAGTCCTGACCCTTTGTCCCCTGAAGCTTTCTTT
>TRBJ1-5|-|TRBV28|-
CASSPYGRASENQPQHF
TGTGCCAGCAGCCCGTATGGTCGGGCATCGGAGAATCAGCCCCAGCATTTT
>TRBJ1-5|-|TRBV29-1|TRBD1
CSVAVGTGGFGNQPQHF
TGCAGCGTTGCGGTGGGCACAGGGGGGTTCGGCAATCAGCCCCAGCATTTT
>TRBJ2-3|-|TRBV10-1|-
CASRLGPDTDTQYF
TGCGCCAGCAGGTTGGGGCCAGACACAGATACGCAGTATTTT
>TRBJ2-7|-|TRBV7-9|-
CASSLALGGAYEQYF
TGTGCCAGCAGCTTAGCCTTGGGGGGAGCCTACGAGCAGTACTTC
>TRBJ2-2|few|TRBV30|-
CAWSVRDTGELFF
TGTGCCTGGAGTGTACGGGACACCGGGGAGCTGTTTTTT
>TRBJ2-4|few|TRBV4-1|-
CASSQESGSLEIAKNIQYF
TGCGCCAGCAGCCAAGAATCCGGGTCCTTAGAAATAGCCAAAAACATTCAGTACTTC
>TRBJ2-7|few|TRBV28|TRBD1
CASPPGQEISWGYEQYF
TGTGCCAGCCCTCCGGGACAGGAAATTTCCTGGGGCTACGAGCAGTACTTC
>TRBJ1-6|few|TRBV4-2|TRBD1
CASGTGSSYNSPLHF
TGTGCCAGCGGGACAGGGAGCTCCTATAATTCACCCCTCCACTTT
>TRBJ2-3|-|TRBV2|-
CASKGQDYTDTQYF
TGTGCCAGCAAAGGTCAAGACTACACAGATACGCAGTATTTT
>TRBJ1-5|few|TRBV7-2|-
CASSLVGRTNQPQHF
TGTGCCAGCAGCTTAGTAGGCAGAACCAATCAGCCCCAGCATTTT
>TRBJ2-1|-|TRBV27|-
CASSPRINSYNEQFF
TGTGCCAGCAGTCCCCGTATCAACTCCTACAATGAGCAGTTCTTC
>TRBJ1-1|-|TRBV9|-
CASSVGPSENTEAFF
TGTGCCAGCAGCGTAGGCCCCTCTGAGAACACTGAAGCTTTCTTT
>TRBJ2-5|few|TRBV30|-
CAWSVFGETQYF
TGTGCCTGGAGTGTATTTGGGGAGACCCAGTACTTC
>TRBJ1-6|few|TRBV19|-
CASSIDVAGLGSPLHF
TGTGCCAGTAGTATAGATGTGGCAGGCTTGGGGTCACCCCTCCACTTT
>TRBJ1-1|-|TRBV28|-
CASSFTNTEAFF
TGTGCCAGCAGTTTCACGAACACTGAAGCTTTCTTT
>TRBJ2-3|-|TRBV4-1|-
CASSPGGRDTQYF
TGCGCCAGCAGTCCTGGGGGCAGGGATACGCAGTATTTT
>TRBJ1-1|few|TRBV20-1|-
CSARVDQAFF
TGCAGTGCTAGAGTTGACCAAGCTTTCTTT
>TRBJ1-1|-|TRBV29-1|-
CSVAAGTYTEAFF
TGCAGCGTTGCAGCCGGGACCTACACTGAAGCTTTCTTT
>TRBJ2-3|few|TRBV5-1|TRBD2
CASSPRGGDTQYF
TGCGCCAGCAGCCCGAGGGGAGGGGATACGCAGTATTTT
>TRBJ1-4|-|TRBV20-1|-
CSARWRTATFF
TGCAGTGCTAGATGGCGGACGGCGACGTTTTTT
>TRBJ2-2|-|TRBV4-2|TRBD2
CASSQPTSGGLSGELFF
TGTGCCAGCAGCCAGCCGACTAGCGGGGGATTAAGCGGGGAGCTGTTTTTT
>TRBJ1-5|few|TRBV7-9|-
CASSLMPGPQHF
TGTGCCAGCAGCTTAATGCCGGGGCCCCAGCATTTT
>TRBJ1-2|-|TRBV10-3|-
CAISEEGRQNYGYTF
TGTGCCATCAGTGAAGAAGGGAGACAGAACTATGGCTACACCTTC
>TRBJ2-7|many|TRBV27|-
CASSDNSYEQYF
TGTGCCAGCAGCGATAATTCCTACGAGCAGTACTTC
>TRBJ1-2|few|TRBV18|-
CASSPERDWGYTF
TGTGCCAGCTCACCTGAAAGGGATTGGGGCTACACCTTC